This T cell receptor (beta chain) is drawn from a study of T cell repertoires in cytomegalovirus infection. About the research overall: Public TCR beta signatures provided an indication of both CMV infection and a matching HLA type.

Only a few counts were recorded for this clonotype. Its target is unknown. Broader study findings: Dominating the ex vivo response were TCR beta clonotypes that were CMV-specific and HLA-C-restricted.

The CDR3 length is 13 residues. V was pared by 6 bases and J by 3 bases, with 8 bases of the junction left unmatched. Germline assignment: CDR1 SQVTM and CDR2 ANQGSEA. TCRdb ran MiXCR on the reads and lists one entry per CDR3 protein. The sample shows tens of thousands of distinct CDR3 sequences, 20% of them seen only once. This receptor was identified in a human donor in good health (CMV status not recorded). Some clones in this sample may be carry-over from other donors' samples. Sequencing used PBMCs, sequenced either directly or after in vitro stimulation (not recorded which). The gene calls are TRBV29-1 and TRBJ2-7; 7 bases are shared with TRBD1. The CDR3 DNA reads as TGCAGCGTCGGGACAGACATCTTCTACGAGCAGTACTTC. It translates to CSVGTDIFYEQYF.